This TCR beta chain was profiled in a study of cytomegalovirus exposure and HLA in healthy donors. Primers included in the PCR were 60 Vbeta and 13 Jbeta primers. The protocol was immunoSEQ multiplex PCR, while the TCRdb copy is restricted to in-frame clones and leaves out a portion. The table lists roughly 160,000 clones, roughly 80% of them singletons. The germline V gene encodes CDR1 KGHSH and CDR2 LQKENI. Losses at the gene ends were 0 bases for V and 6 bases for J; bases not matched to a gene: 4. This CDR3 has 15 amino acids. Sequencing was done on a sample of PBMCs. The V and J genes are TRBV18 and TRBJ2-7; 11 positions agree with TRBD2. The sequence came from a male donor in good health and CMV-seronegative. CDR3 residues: CASSPPASGGREQYF. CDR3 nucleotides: TGTGCCAGCTCACCACCCGCTAGCGGGGGGCGCGAGCAGTACTTC.